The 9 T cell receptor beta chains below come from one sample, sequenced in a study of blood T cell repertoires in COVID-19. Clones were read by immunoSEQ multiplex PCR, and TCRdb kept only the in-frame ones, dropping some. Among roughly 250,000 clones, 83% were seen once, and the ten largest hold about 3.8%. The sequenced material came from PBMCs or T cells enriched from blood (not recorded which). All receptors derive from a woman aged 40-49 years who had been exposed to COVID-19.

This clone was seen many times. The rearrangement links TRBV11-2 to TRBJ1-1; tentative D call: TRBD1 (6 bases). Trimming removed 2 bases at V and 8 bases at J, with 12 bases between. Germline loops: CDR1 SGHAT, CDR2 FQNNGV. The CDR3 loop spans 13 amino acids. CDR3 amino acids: CASSLSGQGEAFF. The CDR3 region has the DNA TGTGCCAGCAGCTTATCCGGCCAGGGGGAAGCTTTCTTT.

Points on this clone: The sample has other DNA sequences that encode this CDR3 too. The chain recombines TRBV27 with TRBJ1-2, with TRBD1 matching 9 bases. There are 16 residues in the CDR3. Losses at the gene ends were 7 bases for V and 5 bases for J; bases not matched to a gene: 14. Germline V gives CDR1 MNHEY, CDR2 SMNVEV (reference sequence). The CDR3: CASMLRPGTGTYGYTF. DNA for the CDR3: TGTGCCAGCATGCTCCGACCCGGGACAGGGACGTATGGCTACACCTTC.

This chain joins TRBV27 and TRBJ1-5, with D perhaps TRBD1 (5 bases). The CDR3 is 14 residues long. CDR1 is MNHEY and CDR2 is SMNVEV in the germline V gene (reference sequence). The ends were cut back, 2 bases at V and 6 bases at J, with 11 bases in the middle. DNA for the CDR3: TGTGCCAGCAGTTTAGGCAGGGAGGGTCAGCCCCAGCATTTT. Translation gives CASSLGREGQPQHF.

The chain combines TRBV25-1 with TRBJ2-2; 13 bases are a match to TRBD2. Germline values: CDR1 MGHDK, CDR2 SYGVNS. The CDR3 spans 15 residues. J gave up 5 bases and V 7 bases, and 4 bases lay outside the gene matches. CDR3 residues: CASTLTSGGTGELFF. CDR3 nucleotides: TGTGCCAGCACATTGACTAGCGGGGGGACCGGGGAGCTGTTTTTT.

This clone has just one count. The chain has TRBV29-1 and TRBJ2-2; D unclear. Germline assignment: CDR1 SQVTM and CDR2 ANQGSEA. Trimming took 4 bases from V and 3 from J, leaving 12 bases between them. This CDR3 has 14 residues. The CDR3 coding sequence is TGCAGCGTTGTTCGTCGTCCGGACACCGGGGAGCTGTTTTTT. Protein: CSVVRRPDTGELFF.

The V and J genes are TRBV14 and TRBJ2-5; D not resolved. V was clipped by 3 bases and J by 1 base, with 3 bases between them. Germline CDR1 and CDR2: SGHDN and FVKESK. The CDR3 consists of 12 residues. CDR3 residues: CASSQAQETQYF. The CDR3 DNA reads TGTGCCAGCAGCCAGGCCCAAGAGACCCAGTACTTC.

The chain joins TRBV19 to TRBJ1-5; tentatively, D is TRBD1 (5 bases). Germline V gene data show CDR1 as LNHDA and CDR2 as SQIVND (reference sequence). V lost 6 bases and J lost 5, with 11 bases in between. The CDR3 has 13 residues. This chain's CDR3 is CASSDRSHQPQHF. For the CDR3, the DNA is TGTGCCAGTAGCGACAGATCCCATCAGCCCCAGCATTTT.

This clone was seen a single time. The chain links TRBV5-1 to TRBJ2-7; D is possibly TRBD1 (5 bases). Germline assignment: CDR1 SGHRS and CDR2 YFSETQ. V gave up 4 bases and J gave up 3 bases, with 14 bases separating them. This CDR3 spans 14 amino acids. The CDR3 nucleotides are TGCGCCAGCAGCCCTACAGGTCGGAGCTACGAGCAGTACTTC. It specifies CASSPTGRSYEQYF.

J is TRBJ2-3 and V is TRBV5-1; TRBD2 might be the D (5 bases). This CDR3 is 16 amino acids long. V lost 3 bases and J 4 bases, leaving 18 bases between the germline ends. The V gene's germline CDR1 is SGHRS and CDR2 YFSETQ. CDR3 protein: CASSWRATEVADTQYF. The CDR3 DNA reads TGCGCCAGCAGCTGGCGGGCCACGGAGGTAGCAGATACGCAGTATTTT.